This TCR beta chain was captured in a study of T cell changes during pregnancy in multiple sclerosis. The CDR3 consists of 13 residues. Germline loops: CDR1 SQVTM, CDR2 ANQGSEA. V was pared by 5 bases and J by 2 bases, with 10 bases between. TCRdb's copy holds only in-frame clones and misses some; the assay was immunoSEQ multiplex PCR. The sample lists about 36,000 clones; over 75% were seen once. This specimen consisted of CD8+ T cells from peripheral blood mononuclear cells, obtained in the third trimester of pregnancy. The origin of this receptor is a female donor with multiple sclerosis, enrolled in a pregnancy study. The chain uses TRBV29-1 and TRBJ1-5, with unresolved D. In DNA, the CDR3 is TGCAGCGTTAGGGAGGGCGGCAATCAGCCCCAGCATTTT. The encoded protein is CSVREGGNQPQHF.